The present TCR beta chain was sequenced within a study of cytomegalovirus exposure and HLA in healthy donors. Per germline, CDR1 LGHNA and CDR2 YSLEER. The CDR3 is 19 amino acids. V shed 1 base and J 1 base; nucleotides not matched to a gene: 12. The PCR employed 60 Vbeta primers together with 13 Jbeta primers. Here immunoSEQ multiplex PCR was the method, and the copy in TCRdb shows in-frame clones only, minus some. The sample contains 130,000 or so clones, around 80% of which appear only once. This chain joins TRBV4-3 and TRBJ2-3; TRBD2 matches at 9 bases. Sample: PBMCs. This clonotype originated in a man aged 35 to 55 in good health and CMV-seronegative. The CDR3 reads CASSQVIGGGASGTDTQYF. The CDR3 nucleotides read TGCGCCAGCAGCCAAGTTATAGGCGGGGGGGCATCGGGCACAGATACGCAGTATTTT.